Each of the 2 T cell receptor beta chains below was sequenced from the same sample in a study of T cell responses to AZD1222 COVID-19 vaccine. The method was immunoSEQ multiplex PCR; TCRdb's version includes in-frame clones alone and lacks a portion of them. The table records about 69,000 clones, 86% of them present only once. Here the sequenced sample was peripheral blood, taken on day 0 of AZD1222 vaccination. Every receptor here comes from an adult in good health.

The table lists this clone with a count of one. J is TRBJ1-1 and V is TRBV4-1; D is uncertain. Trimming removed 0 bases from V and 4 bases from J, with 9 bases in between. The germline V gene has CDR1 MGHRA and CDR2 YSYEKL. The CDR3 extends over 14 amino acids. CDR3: CASSQDRRGTEAFF. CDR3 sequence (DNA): TGCGCCAGCAGCCAAGATCGTCGGGGCACTGAAGCTTTCTTT.

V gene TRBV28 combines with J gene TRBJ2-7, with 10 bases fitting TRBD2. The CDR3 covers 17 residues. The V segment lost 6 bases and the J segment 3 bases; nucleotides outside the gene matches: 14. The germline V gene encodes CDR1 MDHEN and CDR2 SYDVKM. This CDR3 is CASRLPWGAGGGYEQYF. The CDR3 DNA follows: TGTGCCAGCAGACTCCCCTGGGGAGCGGGAGGGGGCTACGAGCAGTACTTC.